One and the same sample provided the 9 T cell receptor beta chains below, sequenced in a study of blood T cell repertoires in COVID-19. Produced via immunoSEQ multiplex PCR; TCRdb's table is partial and in-frame only. The sample yields 200,000 to 300,000 clones, less than 90% seen once. The sequencing input was peripheral blood. These receptor sequences come from a man younger than 45 with active or convalescent COVID-19.

The rearrangement joins TRBV27 to TRBJ1-2; D call uncertain. Deletions cut 0 bases from V and 4 bases from J, with 12 bases between. The CDR3 runs 15 residues. Germline lookup yields CDR1 MNHEY and CDR2 SMNVEV (reference sequence). The DNA for the CDR3 is TGTGCCAGCAGTTTATCGGGTCAGGTGTTCTATGGCTACACCTTC. It codes for CASSLSGQVFYGYTF.

The table lists this clone with a count of one. This chain joins TRBV5-1 and TRBJ1-1; TRBD1 matches at 7 bases. Looked up from germline, CDR1 is SGHRS and CDR2 is YFSETQ. There are 14 residues in the CDR3. V was pared by 4 bases and J by 2 bases, with 5 bases of the junction left unmatched. The CDR3 DNA reads as TGCGCCAGCAGCCTACAGGGGCGTAACACTGAAGCTTTCTTT. The encoded protein is CASSLQGRNTEAFF.

The chain combines TRBV7-2 with TRBJ2-7, with unresolved D. The V end was cut by 1 base, the J end by 0 bases, with 16 bases between. The CDR3 is 17 amino acids. Germline V gene lookup returns CDR1 SGHTA and CDR2 FQGNSA. The chain's CDR3 is CASSLVAGSINSYEQYF. The DNA for the CDR3 is TGTGCCAGCAGCTTAGTCGCAGGCAGTATAAACTCCTACGAGCAGTACTTC.

This rearrangement joins TRBV28 to TRBJ1-2, with TRBD1 matching over 12 bases. CDR1 is MDHEN and CDR2 is SYDVKM in the germline V gene. J gave up 4 bases and V 6 bases, and 3 bases lay outside the gene matches. This CDR3 spans 14 amino acids. CDR3 sequence: CASSRDRGLYGYTF. The CDR3 bases are TGTGCCAGCAGCCGGGACAGGGGGCTCTATGGCTACACCTTC.

The gene calls are TRBV11-2 and TRBJ2-3; 8 bases are a match to TRBD2. The CDR3 has 16 amino acids. Trimming at V came to 0 bases and at J to 1 base, leaving 3 bases not matched to a gene. The germline V gene has CDR1 SGHAT and CDR2 FQNNGV. This CDR3 is CASSLDLRGGTDTQYF. DNA of the CDR3: TGTGCCAGCAGCTTAGATCTGCGGGGGGGCACAGATACGCAGTATTTT.

V usage is TRBV10-3 and J usage is TRBJ2-3; perhaps TRBD2 as D (5 bases). This CDR3 is built from 15 residues. Germline-derived CDR1 and CDR2 are ENHRY and SYGVKD. V lost 4 bases and J lost 3, with 14 bases in between. The DNA of the CDR3 is TGTGCCATCAGTGGAGGGCCCGGAGGAACAGATACGCAGTATTTT. Translation gives CAISGGPGGTDTQYF.

The rearrangement uses TRBV5-1 and TRBJ1-1; tentatively, D is TRBD1 (5 bases). The CDR3 sequence is 14 residues long. From germline, CDR1 is SGHRS and CDR2 YFSETQ. Trimming took 4 bases from V and 4 from J, leaving 14 bases between them. CDR3 protein: CASSGGMGGTEAFF. CDR3 in DNA: TGCGCCAGCAGCGGGGGTATGGGAGGCACTGAAGCTTTCTTT.

CDR3 sequence reads: CASSGQGSYEQYF. CDR3 bases: TGTGCCAGCAGCGGCCAGGGGTCCTACGAGCAGTACTTC. The chain recombines TRBV6-1 with TRBJ2-7; TRBD1 is a possible D gene (6 bases). Deletions cut 6 bases from V and 1 base from J, with 10 bases between. Germline CDR1 is MNHNS and CDR2 is SASEGT. The length of the CDR3 is 13 residues.

This chain uses TRBV30 with TRBJ1-1, with D possibly being TRBD1 (6 bases). The CDR3 consists of 12 residues. Germline assignment: CDR1 GTSNPN and CDR2 SVGIG (reference sequence). Trimming pared 5 bases from V and 3 bases from J, leaving 10 bases between. Written as DNA, the CDR3 is TGTGCCTGGGGTACAGGGTACACTGAAGCTTTCTTT. Encoded protein: CAWGTGYTEAFF.